Presented here are 14 T cell receptor beta chains from one specimen sequenced in a study of cytomegalovirus exposure and HLA in healthy donors. Both 60 Vbeta primers and 13 Jbeta primers went into the PCR. Produced via immunoSEQ multiplex PCR; TCRdb's table is partial and in-frame only. The repertoire holds roughly 230,000 clones, with 80% to 90% as singletons. The specimen was PBMCs. The receptor set was obtained from a girl aged 2 to 9 in good health and CMV-seronegative.

The V call is TRBV2, the J call TRBJ2-5, with TRBD2 identical over 7 bases. The J call is uncertain, as TRBJ2-7 better fits the DNA end. The CDR3 consists of 13 residues. Germline V gives CDR1 SNHLY, CDR2 FYNNEI. For the CDR3, the DNA is TGTGCCAGCAGGGGCGCGGGAGACTACGAGCAGTACTTC. Translation: CASRGAGDYEQYF.

The gene calls are TRBV6-1 and TRBJ1-5, with 7 bases lining up with TRBD1. The CDR3 contains 13 residues. Germline V gene lookup returns CDR1 MNHNS and CDR2 SASEGT. Trimming removed 6 bases from V and 4 bases from J; junction bases left unmatched: 3. The CDR3 DNA sequence: TGTGCCAGCAGCGTCAGGGGGAATCAGCCCCAGCATTTT. This encodes CASSVRGNQPQHF.

The CDR3 reads CAWSVGATSRANVLTF. Here the CDR3 DNA reads TGTGCCTGGAGTGTTGGGGCTACTTCCAGGGCCAACGTCCTGACTTTC. V and J are TRBV30 and TRBJ2-6, with D possibly matching TRBD1 (5 bases). Trimming cost V 0 bases and J 5 bases, with 14 bases left between them. Germline V gene sequence: CDR1 GTSNPN, CDR2 SVGIG (reference sequence). The CDR3 spans 16 residues.

Only a few counts were recorded for this clone. Within the sample, other DNA sequences also encode this same CDR3. The gene calls are TRBV9 and TRBJ2-3; D possibly corresponds to TRBD2 (6 bases). This CDR3 is 14 amino acids long. The V gene's germline CDR1 is SGDLS and CDR2 YYNGEE. V dropped 4 bases and J dropped 1 base, with 10 bases sitting between them. The CDR3 is CASSPLAGTDTQYF. DNA of the CDR3: TGTGCCAGCAGCCCGTTAGCGGGCACAGATACGCAGTATTTT.

The chain is built from TRBV5-6 and TRBJ2-3; no definite D call. Trimming took 4 bases from V and 2 from J, leaving 5 bases between them. CDR1 SGHDT and CDR2 YYEEEE come from the germline V gene. There are 12 residues in the CDR3. CDR3 in amino acids: CASSQITDTQYF. CDR3 DNA sequence: TGTGCCAGCAGCCAAATCACAGATACGCAGTATTTT.

The chain employs TRBV6-5 and TRBJ2-7, with D possibly being TRBD2 (6 bases). Trimming cost V 6 bases and J 3 bases, with 15 bases left between them. Per the germline V gene, CDR1 is MNHEY and CDR2 is SVGAGI. The CDR3 loop spans 14 amino acids. The CDR3 DNA sequence: TGTGCCAGCAGCGGTCAGGGACTTATCTACGAGCAGTACTTC. Protein product: CASSGQGLIYEQYF.

V gene TRBV5-1 combines with J gene TRBJ2-6; TRBD1 agrees at 7 bases. The trim removed 4 bases at V and 4 bases at J, leaving 5 bases unmatched. The CDR3 extends over 15 amino acids. Looked up from germline, CDR1 is SGHRS and CDR2 is YFSETQ. The CDR3 protein is CASSLQGTGANVLTF. DNA for the CDR3: TGCGCCAGCAGCCTACAGGGGACCGGGGCCAACGTCCTGACTTTC.

V gene TRBV27 combines with J gene TRBJ1-2, with 9 bases lining up with TRBD1. The CDR3 is 17 amino acids. V shed 5 bases and J 3 bases; nucleotides not matched to a gene: 13. Germline assignment: CDR1 MNHEY and CDR2 SMNVEV (reference sequence). The CDR3, as DNA: TGTGCCAGCAGTCCAAGCCCGGGACAGGGTTGGGACTATGGCTACACCTTC. Amino acid sequence: CASSPSPGQGWDYGYTF.

J is TRBJ2-1 and V is TRBV10-1; 7 nucleotides agree with TRBD2. The CDR3 sequence is 16 residues long. Germline-derived CDR1 and CDR2 are WNHNN and SYGVQD (reference sequence). V lost 8 bases to trimming and J lost 5 bases; unmatched junction nucleotides: 15. CDR3 in DNA: TGCGCCAGCGGGGTGCCAGCGGGGAAACTCCACAATGAGCAGTTCTTC. It is translated as CASGVPAGKLHNEQFF.

The V call is TRBV2, the J call TRBJ1-4, with D uncertain. Germline CDR1 SNHLY, CDR2 FYNNEI. The V end was cut by 6 bases, the J end by 0 bases, with 14 bases between. CDR3 length: 16 residues. CDR3 nucleotides: TGTGCCAGCAGGGACTACGGGCTTGCAACTAATGAAAAACTGTTTTTT. Its protein product is CASRDYGLATNEKLFF.

This sequence joins TRBV2 and TRBJ1-3, with 8 nucleotides matching TRBD1. Germline lookup yields CDR1 SNHLY and CDR2 FYNNEI. CDR3 length equals 13 residues. V lost 10 bases to trimming and J lost 8 bases; unmatched junction nucleotides: 10. This CDR3 is CATMDREEDTIYF. The CDR3 nucleotides are TGTGCCACCATGGACAGGGAAGAAGACACCATATATTTT.

The chain couples TRBV13 to TRBJ2-3; 13 nucleotides agree with TRBD2. CDR1 is PRHDT and CDR2 is FYEKMQ in the germline V gene (reference sequence). The CDR3 is 19 amino acids. The V segment lost 5 bases and the J segment 2 bases; nucleotides outside the gene matches: 13. Here the CDR3 reads CASSEGLAGPGGFTDTQYF. Here the CDR3 DNA reads TGTGCCAGCAGCGAGGGACTAGCGGGGCCGGGGGGATTCACAGATACGCAGTATTTT.

The CDR3 coding sequence is TGTGCCAGCAATAGGGGCAGCTCCTACGAGCAGTACTTC. This translates into CASNRGSSYEQYF. This chain links TRBV6-5 with TRBJ2-7; D might be TRBD1 (5 bases). Germline values: CDR1 MNHEY, CDR2 SVGAGI. V lost 7 bases and J lost 0, with 10 bases in between. The CDR3 is 13 amino acids.

This chain links TRBV23-1 with TRBJ2-1; 10 bases agree with TRBD2. TRBV23-1 is flagged as an ORF with uncertain function. The CDR3 is made up of 18 amino acids. Germline trimming cut 0 bases from V and 8 bases from J; bases unmatched to any gene: 13. Here the CDR3 reads CASSQSLCLAGDIDEQFF. The CDR3 DNA reads as TGCGCCAGCAGTCAATCGCTTTGCCTAGCGGGAGATATAGATGAGCAGTTCTTC.